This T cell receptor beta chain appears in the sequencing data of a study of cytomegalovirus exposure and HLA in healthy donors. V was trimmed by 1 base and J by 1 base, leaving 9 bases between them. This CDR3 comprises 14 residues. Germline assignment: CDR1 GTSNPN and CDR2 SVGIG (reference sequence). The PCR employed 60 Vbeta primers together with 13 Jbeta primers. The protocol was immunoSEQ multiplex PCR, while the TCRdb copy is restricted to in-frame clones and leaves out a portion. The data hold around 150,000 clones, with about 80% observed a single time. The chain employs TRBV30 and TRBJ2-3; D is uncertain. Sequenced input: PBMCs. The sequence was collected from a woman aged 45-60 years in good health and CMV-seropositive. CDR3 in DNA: TGTGCCTGGAGTGCCGCGCAGGGCACAGATACGCAGTATTTT. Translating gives CAWSAAQGTDTQYF.